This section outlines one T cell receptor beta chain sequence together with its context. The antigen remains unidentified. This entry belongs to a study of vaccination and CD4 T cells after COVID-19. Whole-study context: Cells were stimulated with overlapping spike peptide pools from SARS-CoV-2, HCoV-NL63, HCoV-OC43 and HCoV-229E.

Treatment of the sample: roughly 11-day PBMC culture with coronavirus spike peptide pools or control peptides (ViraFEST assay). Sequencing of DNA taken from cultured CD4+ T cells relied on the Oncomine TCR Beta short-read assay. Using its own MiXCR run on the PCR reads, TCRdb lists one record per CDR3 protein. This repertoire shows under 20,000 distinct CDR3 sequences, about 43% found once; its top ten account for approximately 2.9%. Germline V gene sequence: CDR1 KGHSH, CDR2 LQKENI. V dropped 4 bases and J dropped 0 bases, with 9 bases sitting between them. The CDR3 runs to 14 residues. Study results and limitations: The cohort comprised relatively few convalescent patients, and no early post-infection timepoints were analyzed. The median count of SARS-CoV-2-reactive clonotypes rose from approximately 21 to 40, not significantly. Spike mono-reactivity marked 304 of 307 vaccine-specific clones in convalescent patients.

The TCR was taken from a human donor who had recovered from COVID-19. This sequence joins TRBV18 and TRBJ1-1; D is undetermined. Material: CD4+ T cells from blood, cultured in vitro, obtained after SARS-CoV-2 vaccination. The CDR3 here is CASSLQAMNTEAFF. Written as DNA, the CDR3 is TGTGCCAGCTCACTCCAGGCGATGAACACTGAAGCTTTCTTT.